This TCR beta chain stems from a study of cytomegalovirus exposure and HLA in healthy donors. General study findings and limits: Some public TCRs appeared in many individuals, while most sequences were rare.

Germline CDR1 is SGHVS and CDR2 is FQNEAQ. CDR3 length equals 16 residues. Trimming took 3 bases from V and 5 from J; bases not matched to a gene: 11. The method was immunoSEQ multiplex PCR; TCRdb's version includes in-frame clones alone and lacks a portion of them. The sample lists 120,000 or so clones, around 90% seen once, with under 2% in the top ten. Comment on this clone: Its antigen is unidentified.

This receptor was identified in a woman in her late teens or twenties in good health and CMV-seronegative. The sample taken for sequencing was PBMCs. The genes are TRBV7-8 and TRBJ2-5, with 8 bases identical to TRBD2. The CDR3 spells CASSLGERENKETQYF. In DNA form, the CDR3 reads TGTGCCAGCAGCTTGGGGGAGCGGGAGAATAAGGAGACCCAGTACTTC.